The 23 T cell receptor beta chains listed next were all sequenced from one sample in a study of blood T cells in healthy people across ages. It was with a sample-barcoded 5' primer and a J-beta primer mix that a second PCR of roughly 7 to 12 cycles was run. TCRdb redid the calling of the 5' RACE reads with MiXCR, one entry per CDR3 protein. The repertoire consists of approximately 850,000 distinct CDR3 sequences, with roughly 44% occurring once and the leading ten covering roughly 19%. The source material was blood. Receptor source: a man aged 60 to 75 in good health.

As DNA, the CDR3 is TGCAGTGCCCTAAGTCGGTTACGGGGGAATGAGCAGTTCTTC. Protein: CSALSRLRGNEQFF. The chain couples TRBV20-1 to TRBJ2-1; D is possibly TRBD2 (6 bases). The V gene's germline CDR1 is DFQATT and CDR2 SNEGSKA (reference sequence). V was shortened by 6 bases and J by 7 bases, with 19 bases between the two germline ends. This CDR3 contains 14 residues.

Comments on this clonotype: This could be a read error, since a much larger clone is one nucleotide away. V and J are TRBV6-2 or TRBV6-3 and TRBJ1-1; D call uncertain. The CDR3 covers 11 residues. Per the germline V gene, CDR1 is MNHEY and CDR2 is SVGEGT. Trimming cost V 5 bases and J 4 bases, with 5 bases left between them. The DNA for the CDR3 is TGTGCCAGCAGTGGCCGCACTGAAGCTTTCTTT. Residues: CASSGRTEAFF.

This clonotype showed up just a few times. The CDR3 sequence is CAISEPYSSGANVLTF. CDR3 sequence (DNA): TGTGCCATCAGTGAGCCGTACAGCTCTGGGGCCAACGTCCTGACTTTC. The rearrangement uses TRBV10-3 and TRBJ2-6; D gene ambiguous. Between the trimmed V and J ends, which lost 2 bases and 0 bases, there was a span of 8 bases. CDR3 size: 16 residues. CDR1 is ENHRY and CDR2 is SYGVKD in the germline V gene.

The chain combines TRBV12-3 or TRBV12-4 with TRBJ2-5, with D unclear. The CDR3 is 11 amino acids. V lost 7 bases to trimming and J lost 5 bases, with 8 bases between them. Here the CDR3 reads CASKRFETQYF. The CDR3 DNA sequence: TGTGCCAGCAAAAGGTTCGAGACCCAGTACTTC.

This clonotype has more than one count but fewer than ten. V gene TRBV6-2 or TRBV6-3 combines with J gene TRBJ1-5; D unclear. The V gene's germline CDR1 is MNHEY and CDR2 SVGEGT. Trimming took 7 bases from V and 3 from J, leaving 13 bases between them. There are 14 residues in the CDR3. CDR3 amino acids: CASKPDGLNQPQHF. CDR3 nucleotide sequence: TGTGCCAGCAAGCCGGACGGTCTCAATCAGCCCCAGCATTTT.

The chain links TRBV6-5 to TRBJ2-3; no clear D. This CDR3 is built from 14 residues. The V end lost 6 bases, the J end lost 4 bases, and 14 bases lay between the germline ends. Germline assignment: CDR1 MNHEY and CDR2 SVGAGI. The CDR3 region is CASSPSSPPDTQYF. DNA of the CDR3: TGTGCCAGCAGCCCTAGTTCTCCTCCAGATACGCAGTATTTT.

V gene TRBV5-6 combines with J gene TRBJ2-3; the D gene is possibly TRBD2 (7 bases). Germline V CDR1 and CDR2: SGHDT, YYEEEE. This CDR3 region has 15 residues. V shed 1 base and J shed 3 bases, with 12 bases lying between them. The CDR3 protein is CASSLFGGRTDTQYF. For the CDR3, the DNA is TGTGCCAGCAGCTTGTTCGGGGGGCGAACAGATACGCAGTATTTT.

This clonotype has a handful of counts. This rearrangement joins TRBV11-3 to TRBJ2-3; 12 nucleotides match TRBD2. Looked up from germline, CDR1 is SGHNT and CDR2 is YENEEA. Trimming at V came to 3 bases and at J to 0 bases, leaving 4 bases not matched to a gene. The CDR3 extends over 17 amino acids. CDR3 in amino acids: CASSFTSGGTSTDTQYF. CDR3 DNA sequence: TGTGCCAGCAGCTTTACTAGCGGGGGGACTAGCACAGATACGCAGTATTTT.

V gene TRBV28 combines with J gene TRBJ2-7; D possibly matches TRBD1 or TRBD2 (5 bases each). Germline loops: CDR1 MDHEN, CDR2 SYDVKM. V was pared by 2 bases and J by 3 bases, with 14 bases between. The CDR3 totals 15 residues. The CDR3 is CASSLARDHFYEQYF. As DNA, the CDR3 is TGTGCCAGCAGTTTAGCCAGGGACCACTTCTACGAGCAGTACTTC.

This chain links TRBV9 with TRBJ2-1, with TRBD1 matching over 7 bases. Germline V gives CDR1 SGDLS, CDR2 YYNGEE. This CDR3 is built from 15 residues. V lost 0 bases, J lost 4 bases, and 4 bases stayed unmatched. CDR3 nucleotides: TGTGCCAGCAGCGTAGAGACAGGGAATTACAATGAGCAGTTCTTC. Its translation: CASSVETGNYNEQFF.

J is TRBJ2-1 and V is TRBV7-2; TRBD2 aligns across 9 bases. CDR1 is SGHTA, CDR2 FQGNSA, per germline. J lost 0 bases, V lost 2 bases, and 5 bases had no gene match. The CDR3 sequence is 17 residues long. The CDR3 is CASSLLAGTNSYNEQFF. CDR3 DNA: TGTGCCAGCAGCTTACTAGCGGGGACAAACTCCTACAATGAGCAGTTCTTC.

This clonotype was picked up a small number of times. V gene TRBV10-2 combines with J gene TRBJ2-7; D gene unclear. The CDR3 is 14 amino acids. Germline lookup yields CDR1 WSHSY and CDR2 SAAADI. V lost 0 bases and J 5 bases, leaving 11 bases between the germline ends. The CDR3 coding sequence is TGCGCCAGCAGTGAGTCTTTTAGACTCAACGAGCAGTACTTC. Translation: CASSESFRLNEQYF.

This clonotype was detected many times. The rearrangement links TRBV29-1 to TRBJ2-5, with 7 bases matching TRBD1. The V segment lost 4 bases and the J segment 4 bases; nucleotides outside the gene matches: 9. This CDR3 comprises 14 residues. The germline V gene encodes CDR1 SQVTM and CDR2 ANQGSEA. Here the CDR3 reads CSVARQGLRETQYF. CDR3 coding DNA: TGCAGCGTTGCACGACAGGGATTGAGAGAGACCCAGTACTTC. Filled out from reference TRBV29-1 and TRBJ2-5, the complete variable domain reads SAVISQKPSRDICQRGTSLTIQCQVDSQVTMMFWYRQQPGQSLTLIATANQGSEATYESGFVIDKFPISRPNLTFSTLTVSNMSPEDSSIYLCSVARQGLRETQYFGPGTRLLVL.

The chain uses TRBV7-2 and TRBJ2-7, with TRBD1 matching over 9 bases. Germline V gene lookup returns CDR1 SGHTA and CDR2 FQGNSA. This CDR3 has 16 amino acids. The V segment lost 3 bases and the J segment 1 base; nucleotides outside the gene matches: 7. CDR3 nucleotide sequence: TGTGCCAGCAGCTTGGACAGGGGAATACAGTCCTACGAGCAGTACTTC. Translation gives CASSLDRGIQSYEQYF.

The rearrangement uses TRBV3-1 and TRBJ1-2; D unclear. In germline, CDR1 is LGHDT, CDR2 YNNKEL (reference sequence). The CDR3 is made up of 14 amino acids. The V end lost 2 bases, the J end lost 4 bases, and 11 bases lay between the germline ends. The CDR3 here is CASSQSKVGYGYTF. The CDR3 DNA is TGTGCCAGCAGCCAAAGTAAGGTGGGCTATGGCTACACCTTC.

This clonotype was seen more than once but under ten times. CDR3 residues: CSAGTGGEYEQYF. In DNA, the CDR3 is TGCAGCGCCGGGACAGGGGGCGAGTACGAGCAGTACTTC. The chain has TRBV29-1 and TRBJ2-7; TRBD1 aligns across 12 bases. After removal of 7 bases from V and 4 bases from J, the junction contained 5 bases not matched to a gene. This CDR3 spans 13 amino acids. Germline values: CDR1 SQVTM, CDR2 ANQGSEA.

The V gene is TRBV20-1, the J gene TRBJ2-1; D may be TRBD2 (5 bases). Deletions cut 5 bases from V and 8 bases from J, with 19 bases between. Germline lookup yields CDR1 DFQATT and CDR2 SNEGSKA (reference sequence). There are 14 residues in the CDR3. CDR3 sequence reads: CSASGRLAGDEQFF. The CDR3 DNA reads as TGCAGTGCTTCCGGAAGGCTAGCCGGCGATGAGCAGTTCTTC.

This clonotype was seen a few times. The J gene is TRBJ1-1, the V gene TRBV12-3 or TRBV12-4; possible D gene TRBD1, 6 bases. This CDR3 has 14 amino acids. V gave up 7 bases and J gave up 4 bases, with 16 bases separating them. CDR3 sequence (DNA): TGTGCCAGCATCACCATGGGGGCGGGCACTGAAGCTTTCTTT. This gives the protein CASITMGAGTEAFF.

This clonotype was detected a few times. The CDR3 DNA is TGTGCCAGCAGCTCCCCGACTAGGGCAGGGGGGGAGTATGGCTACACCTTC. Its translation is CASSSPTRAGGEYGYTF. The gene calls are TRBV7-8 and TRBJ1-2; the match to TRBD1 covers 7 bases. V shed 4 bases, J shed 5 bases, and the junction held 16 bases outside the gene matches. CDR1 is SGHVS and CDR2 is FQNEAQ in the germline V gene. This CDR3 comprises 17 residues. The full variable domain, its missing parts supplied by reference TRBV7-8 and TRBJ1-2, is GAGVSQSPRYKVAKRGQDVALRCDPISGHVSLFWYQQALGQGPEFLTYFQNEAQLDKSGLPSDRFFAERPEGSVSTLKIQRTQQEDSAVYLCASSSPTRAGGEYGYTFGSGTRLTVV.

The chain combines TRBV6-5 with TRBJ1-2, with D maybe TRBD1 (6 bases). This CDR3 is 13 amino acids long. The germline V gene encodes CDR1 MNHEY and CDR2 SVGAGI. V shed 6 bases and J shed 3 bases, with 11 bases lying between them. Here the CDR3 reads CASRSPGDYGYTF. The DNA of the CDR3 is TGTGCCAGCAGAAGCCCAGGGGACTATGGCTACACCTTC.

This clonotype has only a few counts. V is TRBV5-1 and J is TRBJ2-3; 14 nucleotides match TRBD2. CDR3 size: 17 residues. Germline CDR1 reads SGHRS; CDR2 reads YFSETQ. V dropped 4 bases and J dropped 0; count of bases not matched to a gene: 4. CDR3 sequence: CASSMGLAGASTDTQYF. CDR3 in DNA: TGCGCCAGCAGCATGGGACTAGCGGGGGCTAGCACAGATACGCAGTATTTT.

In this sample, this clonotype turned up many times. The V call is TRBV7-9, the J call TRBJ2-1, with 11 bases that match TRBD2. The germline V gene has CDR1 SEHNR and CDR2 FQNEAQ (reference sequence). The V gene end was trimmed by 5 bases and the J gene end by 7 bases; junction bases not matched to a gene: 10. The CDR3 covers 16 residues. As DNA, the CDR3 is TGTGCCAGCAGCCCAAGGACTAGCGGGTTTATGAATGAGCAGTTCTTC. Translated: CASSPRTSGFMNEQFF. Supplemented by reference TRBV7-9 and TRBJ2-1, the full variable domain reads DTGVSQNPRHKITKRGQNVTFRCDPISEHNRLYWYRQTLGQGPEFLTYFQNEAQLEKSRLLSDRFSAERPKGSFSTLEIQRTEQGDSAMYLCASSPRTSGFMNEQFFGPGTRLTVL.

The V gene is TRBV7-9, the J gene TRBJ1-6; TRBD1 might be the D (5 bases). The length of the CDR3 is 15 residues. CDR1 is SEHNR and CDR2 is FQNEAQ in the germline V gene (reference sequence). The ends were cut back, 4 bases at V and 8 bases at J, with 15 bases in the middle. CDR3 sequence (DNA): TGTGCCAGCAGCTCATGGGACGCCAGCGATTCACCCCTCCACTTT. Protein product: CASSSWDASDSPLHF.